Presented here are 25 T cell receptor beta chains from one specimen sequenced in a study of cytomegalovirus exposure and HLA in healthy donors. The PCR employed 60 Vbeta primers together with 13 Jbeta primers. Using immunoSEQ multiplex PCR, the repertoire was profiled, and TCRdb retains in-frame clones only, with some absent. Of about 140,000 clones in the sample, about three quarters were seen once. Material for sequencing was PBMCs. These receptor sequences come from a man aged 35 to 55 in good health and CMV-seronegative.

This sequence joins TRBV7-2 and TRBJ2-7; 7 bases are shared with TRBD1. CDR1 is SGHTA and CDR2 is FQGNSA in the germline V gene. Germline trimming cut 4 bases from V and 2 bases from J; bases unmatched to any gene: 5. The CDR3 is made up of 14 amino acids. CDR3 residues: CASSSGDSPYEQYF. CDR3 bases: TGTGCCAGCAGCTCCGGGGACAGCCCCTACGAGCAGTACTTC.

The chain links TRBV27 to TRBJ2-3; TRBD1 is a possible D gene (6 bases). The ends were cut back, 2 bases at V and 2 bases at J, with 14 bases in the middle. Germline V CDR1 and CDR2: MNHEY, SMNVEV (reference sequence). The CDR3 is made up of 16 amino acids. CDR3 in DNA: TGTGCCAGCAGTTTACGCTCCTCAGGGGTCACAGATACGCAGTATTTT. Protein product: CASSLRSSGVTDTQYF.

This clone turned up a few times. The chain joins TRBV5-1 to TRBJ2-1, with TRBD2 matching over 8 bases. Germline CDR1 and CDR2: SGHRS and YFSETQ. The length of the CDR3 is 14 residues. V dropped 5 bases and J dropped 7; count of bases not matched to a gene: 8. The CDR3 is CASRSGTRGNEQFF. The CDR3, as DNA: TGCGCCAGCAGATCCGGGACTAGAGGGAATGAGCAGTTCTTC.

As regards this clone: Other nucleotide sequences in the sample specify the same CDR3. CDR3 DNA: TGTGCCAGCAGCTTATCTCGACTAGCACCGTCGGAGACCCAGTACTTC. This sequence encodes CASSLSRLAPSETQYF. The chain links TRBV7-2 to TRBJ2-5; 7 bases align to TRBD2. The germline V gene encodes CDR1 SGHTA and CDR2 FQGNSA. With V trimmed by 2 bases and J by 5 bases, 11 bases remained unmatched. The CDR3 is 16 amino acids.

This chain uses TRBV27 with TRBJ1-1; D ambiguous. Trimming removed 1 base from V and 2 bases from J, with 5 bases in between. The CDR3 runs to 13 residues. The germline V gene has CDR1 MNHEY and CDR2 SMNVEV (reference sequence). The CDR3 DNA reads as TGTGCCAGCAGTTTATTCCCAAACACTGAAGCTTTCTTT. It is translated as CASSLFPNTEAFF.

The gene calls are TRBV4-1 and TRBJ2-6, with D uncertain. This CDR3 spans 17 amino acids. The germline CDR1 and CDR2 sequences are MGHRA and YSYEKL. Trimming shortened V by 0 bases and J by 0 bases, and 9 bases separated the two germline ends. DNA for the CDR3: TGCGCCAGCAGCCAAGATTTAGCCAGCTCTGGGGCCAACGTCCTGACTTTC. As protein: CASSQDLASSGANVLTF.

V is TRBV7-9 and J is TRBJ1-3; TRBD1 aligns across 10 bases. The CDR3 has 16 amino acids. V lost 3 bases, J lost 2 bases, and 4 bases stayed unmatched. Germline V gene lookup returns CDR1 SEHNR and CDR2 FQNEAQ (reference sequence). CDR3 nucleotide sequence: TGTGCCAGCAGCTTCGACGGACAGGGGGCTGGAAACACCATATATTTT. It translates to CASSFDGQGAGNTIYF. Supplemented by reference TRBV7-9 and TRBJ1-3, the full variable domain reads DTGVSQNPRHKITKRGQNVTFRCDPISEHNRLYWYRQTLGQGPEFLTYFQNEAQLEKSRLLSDRFSAERPKGSFSTLEIQRTEQGDSAMYLCASSFDGQGAGNTIYFGEGSWLTVV.

The chain recombines TRBV28 with TRBJ2-7, with 9 bases lining up with TRBD1. This CDR3 has 17 residues. Germline V gene sequence: CDR1 MDHEN, CDR2 SYDVKM. V was clipped by 1 base and J by 1 base; unmatched bases: 8. CDR3 sequence reads: CASSLLSKGQGSYEQYF. The DNA of the CDR3 is TGTGCCAGCAGTTTATTATCAAAAGGACAGGGGTCCTACGAGCAGTACTTC.

For this clone: The junction does not match germline at one end; this may be a read error. This chain uses TRBV30 with TRBJ2-7, with a weak D call TRBD1 (6 bases). Germline V lookup: CDR1 GTSNPN, CDR2 SVGIG (reference sequence). The CDR3 runs to 14 residues. CDR3 sequence reads: CAWSLGPGPGRQDF. In DNA, the CDR3 is TGTGCCTGGAGTCTAGGCCCCGGGCCAGGTCGACAGGACTTC.

The chain uses TRBV18 and TRBJ2-3; TRBD1 matches at 7 bases. The J segment lost 0 bases and the V segment lost 4 bases, leaving 4 bases of the junction unmatched. Looked up from germline, CDR1 is KGHSH and CDR2 is LQKENI. The CDR3 length is 15 residues. In nucleotides, the CDR3 is TGTGCCAGCTCACGGCCGACAGGGAGCACAGATACGCAGTATTTT. Translated, it gives CASSRPTGSTDTQYF. Full variable domain (missing parts from reference TRBV18 and TRBJ2-3): NAGVMQNPRHLVRRRGQEARLRCSPMKGHSHVYWYRQLPEEGLKFMVYLQKENIIDESGMPKERFSAEFPKEGPSILRIQQVVRGDSAAYFCASSRPTGSTDTQYFGPGTRLTVL.

J is TRBJ2-7 and V is TRBV6-1, with 11 bases fitting TRBD2. Germline CDR1 and CDR2: MNHNS and SASEGT. The CDR3 extends over 18 amino acids. V was pared by 0 bases and J by 2 bases, with 9 bases of the junction left unmatched. This chain's CDR3 is CASSEATYSGRAPYEQYF. The CDR3 bases are TGTGCCAGCAGTGAAGCAACGTATAGCGGGAGGGCCCCCTACGAGCAGTACTTC.

J is TRBJ2-1 and V is TRBV5-4; D is uncertain. Trimming removed 4 bases at V and 9 bases at J, with 11 bases between. Germline CDR1 SGHNT, CDR2 YYREEE (reference sequence). The CDR3 consists of 12 residues. The CDR3 DNA reads as TGTGCCAGCAGCCTGAGGTCCGGTGAGCAGTTCTTC. Protein product: CASSLRSGEQFF.

The gene calls are TRBV7-6 and TRBJ2-6; weak D call: TRBD2 (5 bases). V gave up 1 base and J gave up 1 base, with 5 bases separating them. Germline V gene data show CDR1 as SGHVS and CDR2 as FNYEAQ. The CDR3 spans 15 residues. CDR3 amino acids: CASSLGGSGANVLTF. CDR3 DNA: TGTGCCAGCAGCTTAGGAGGGTCTGGGGCCAACGTCCTGACTTTC.

The V call is TRBV11-3, the J call TRBJ2-1, with 9 positions matching TRBD2. Looked up from germline, CDR1 is SGHNT and CDR2 is YENEEA. The CDR3 totals 17 residues. The V gene end was trimmed by 1 base and the J gene end by 7 bases; junction bases not matched to a gene: 11. In DNA, the CDR3 is TGTGCCAGCAGCTTAGGGCACGGCGGGGGGGCGAGGAATGAGCAGTTCTTC. It specifies CASSLGHGGGARNEQFF.

CDR3 coding DNA: TGTGCCAGCAGCTCACAGGGGGGCGAGCAGTACTTC. It specifies CASSSQGGEQYF. The V and J genes are TRBV7-2 and TRBJ2-7; TRBD1 matches at 8 bases. V was clipped by 4 bases and J by 6 bases; unmatched bases: 2. The CDR3 extends over 12 amino acids. In germline, CDR1 is SGHTA, CDR2 FQGNSA.

The V gene is TRBV19, the J gene TRBJ2-5, with TRBD1 as a possible D gene (8 bases). The DNA end is a closer match to TRBJ2-7, so the J assignment may be wrong. This CDR3 comprises 13 residues. Germline lookup yields CDR1 LNHDA and CDR2 SQIVND (reference sequence). Here the CDR3 reads CASSSQGGYEQYF. As DNA, the CDR3 is TGTGCCAGTAGTTCACAGGGGGGGTACGAGCAGTACTTC.

The chain has TRBV28 and TRBJ2-5; 9 positions agree with TRBD1. Losses at the gene ends were 5 bases for V and 5 bases for J; bases not matched to a gene: 6. There are 14 residues in the CDR3. The germline CDR1 and CDR2 sequences are MDHEN and SYDVKM. CDR3 DNA: TGTGCCAGCAGTAGGACAGGGGATCGGGAGACCCAGTACTTC. Amino acids: CASSRTGDRETQYF.

The chain combines TRBV7-6 with TRBJ2-2, with 10 bases matching TRBD2. The V segment lost 4 bases and the J segment 0 bases; nucleotides outside the gene matches: 2. This CDR3 has 16 amino acids. The germline V gene has CDR1 SGHVS and CDR2 FNYEAQ. CDR3 sequence: CASSSLAGSNTGELFF. DNA of the CDR3: TGTGCCAGCAGCTCACTAGCGGGATCGAACACCGGGGAGCTGTTTTTT.

This rearrangement joins TRBV15 to TRBJ2-4, with TRBD2 as a possible D gene (5 bases). Between the trimmed V and J ends, which lost 0 bases and 5 bases, there was a span of 11 bases. Germline loops: CDR1 LNHNV, CDR2 YYDKDF (reference sequence). The CDR3 sequence is 15 residues long. The CDR3: CATSRDQVGENIQYF. CDR3 coding DNA: TGTGCCACCAGCAGAGATCAGGTCGGGGAAAACATTCAGTACTTC.

V gene TRBV7-6 combines with J gene TRBJ2-1; 7 nucleotides align to TRBD1. The CDR3 runs 14 residues. The trim removed 4 bases at V and 2 bases at J, leaving 2 bases unmatched. Looked up from germline, CDR1 is SGHVS and CDR2 is FNYEAQ. This chain's CDR3 is CASSSTGTYNEQFF. Here the CDR3 DNA reads TGTGCCAGCAGCTCGACAGGGACCTACAATGAGCAGTTCTTC.

This clone was seen a few times. V usage is TRBV5-1 and J usage is TRBJ2-7; 7 bases match TRBD2. Germline values: CDR1 SGHRS, CDR2 YFSETQ. V gave up 0 bases and J gave up 4 bases; unmatched junction bases: 10. The CDR3 has 16 amino acids. CDR3 protein: CASSLVPLAELYEQYF. The CDR3 DNA is TGCGCCAGCAGCTTGGTCCCTCTAGCGGAACTTTACGAGCAGTACTTC.

This clone was observed a handful of times. The chain links TRBV4-1 to TRBJ2-5; 7 bases line up with TRBD1. The J call may be in error: the DNA end matches TRBJ2-7 better. The length of the CDR3 is 14 residues. CDR1 and CDR2 from the germline V gene are MGHRA and YSYEKL. This chain's CDR3 is CASSQGDRSYEQYF. CDR3 nucleotide sequence: TGCGCCAGCAGCCAAGGGGACAGATCCTACGAGCAGTACTTC.

Comments on this clone: The junction and the germline gene differ at one end; a read error may be behind it. The V and J genes are TRBV7-9 and TRBJ1-2; 8 bases agree with TRBD1. This CDR3 has 14 amino acids. Germline CDR1 is SEHNR and CDR2 is FQNEAQ (reference sequence). CDR3 amino acids: CSSSSPDRAYGYTF. The CDR3 nucleotides are TGTTCCAGCAGCTCCCCGGACAGGGCCTATGGCTACACCTTC.

The CDR3 reads CASTRGGWDTGYEQYF. The DNA for the CDR3 is TGTGCCAGCACGAGGGGCGGGTGGGACACTGGCTACGAGCAGTACTTC. The J gene is TRBJ2-7, the V gene TRBV2; D is possibly TRBD1 (6 bases). Trimming shortened V by 7 bases and J by 3 bases, and 22 bases separated the two germline ends. Germline V gene data show CDR1 as SNHLY and CDR2 as FYNNEI. The CDR3 spans 16 residues.

This chain joins TRBV30 and TRBJ2-5, with D perhaps matching TRBD2 (7 bases). CDR1 and CDR2 from the germline V gene are GTSNPN and SVGIG (reference sequence). The length of the CDR3 is 14 residues. Trimming cost V 0 bases and J 4 bases, with 12 bases left between them. This chain's CDR3 is CAWSVGGGRETQYF. The CDR3 DNA sequence: TGTGCCTGGAGTGTGGGAGGGGGTCGAGAGACCCAGTACTTC.